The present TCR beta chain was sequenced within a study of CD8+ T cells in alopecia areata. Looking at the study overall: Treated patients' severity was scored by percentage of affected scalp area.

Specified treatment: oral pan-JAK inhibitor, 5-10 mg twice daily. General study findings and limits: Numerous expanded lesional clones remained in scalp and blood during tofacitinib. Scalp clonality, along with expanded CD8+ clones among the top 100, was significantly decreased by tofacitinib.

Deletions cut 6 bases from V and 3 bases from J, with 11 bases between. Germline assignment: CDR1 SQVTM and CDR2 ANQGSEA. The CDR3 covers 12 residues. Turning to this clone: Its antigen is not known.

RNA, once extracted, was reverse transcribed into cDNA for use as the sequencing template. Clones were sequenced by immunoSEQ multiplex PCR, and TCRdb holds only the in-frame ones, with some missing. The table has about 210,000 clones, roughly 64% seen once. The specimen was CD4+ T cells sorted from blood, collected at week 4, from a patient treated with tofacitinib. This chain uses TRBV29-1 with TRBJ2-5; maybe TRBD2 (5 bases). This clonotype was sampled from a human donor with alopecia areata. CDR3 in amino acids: CSVHPGEETQYF. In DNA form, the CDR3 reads TGCAGCGTCCATCCCGGGGAAGAGACCCAGTACTTC.